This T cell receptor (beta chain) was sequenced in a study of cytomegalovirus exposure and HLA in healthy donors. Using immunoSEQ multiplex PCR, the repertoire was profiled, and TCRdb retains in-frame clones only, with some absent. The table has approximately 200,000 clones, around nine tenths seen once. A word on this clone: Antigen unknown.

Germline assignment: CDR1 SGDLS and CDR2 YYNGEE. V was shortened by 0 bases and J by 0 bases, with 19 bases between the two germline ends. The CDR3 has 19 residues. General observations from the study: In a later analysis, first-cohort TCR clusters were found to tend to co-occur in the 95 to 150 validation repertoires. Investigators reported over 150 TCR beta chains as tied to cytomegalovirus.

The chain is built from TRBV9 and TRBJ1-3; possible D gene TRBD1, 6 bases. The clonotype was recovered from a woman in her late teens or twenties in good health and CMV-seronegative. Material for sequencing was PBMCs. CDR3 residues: CASSVATGGTKSSGNTIYF. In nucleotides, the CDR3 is TGTGCCAGCAGCGTAGCTACGGGTGGGACAAAGAGCTCTGGAAACACCATATATTTT.